These 6 T cell receptor beta chains share one sample of origin, sequenced in a study of CD8 T cells in Susac syndrome. Random hexamers were used to reverse transcribe an amount of roughly 0.45 to 1 ug RNA. Each CDR3 protein is one row after TCRdb ran MiXCR on the immunoSEQ multiplex PCR reads. The sample shows 45,000 or so distinct CDR3 sequences, approximately 93% of them seen only once. Sequencing input: CD8+ T cells from PBMCs. The receptors stem from a human donor in good health.

The sample holds one count of this clonotype. This chain connects TRBV5-4 to TRBJ2-3; 9 nucleotides align to TRBD2. With 1 base clipped from V and 3 bases from J, the junction kept 3 bases outside the gene matches. This CDR3 is built from 15 residues. Germline V gene lookup returns CDR1 SGHNT and CDR2 YYREEE (reference sequence). The CDR3 nucleotides read TGTGCCAGCAGCTTGAAGGGACTAGCAACAGATACGCAGTATTTT. It codes for CASSLKGLATDTQYF.

The chain employs TRBV24-1 and TRBJ2-5; TRBD1 matches at 9 bases. The CDR3 consists of 16 residues. The V and J ends lost 5 bases and 5 bases, in that order; junction bases with no gene match: 11. Looked up from germline, CDR1 is KGHDR and CDR2 is SFDVKD. CDR3 region: CATSAIPGQGLETQYF. CDR3 bases: TGTGCCACCAGTGCCATTCCGGGACAGGGACTGGAGACCCAGTACTTC.

This clonotype appeared once. This rearrangement joins TRBV28 to TRBJ2-2, with unresolved D. Trimming shortened V by 6 bases and J by 5 bases, and 7 bases separated the two germline ends. The germline CDR1 and CDR2 sequences are MDHEN and SYDVKM. This CDR3 contains 12 residues. The CDR3 DNA sequence: TGTGCCAGCAGCACTGAGACCGGGGAGCTGTTTTTT. The encoded protein is CASSTETGELFF.

The rearrangement joins TRBV4-1 to TRBJ2-7; D might be TRBD2 (6 bases). Germline CDR1 and CDR2: MGHRA and YSYEKL. Deletions cut 3 bases from V and 7 bases from J, with 10 bases between. The CDR3 consists of 12 residues. This chain's CDR3 is CASSQRGEEQYF. DNA of the CDR3: TGCGCCAGCAGCCAGCGGGGCGAAGAGCAGTACTTC.

This clonotype was seen only once. This sequence joins TRBV15 and TRBJ1-1; possible D gene TRBD1, 5 bases. The CDR3 contains 17 residues. V was cut by 1 base and J by 6 bases, with 21 bases left in between. Germline CDR1 and CDR2: LNHNV and YYDKDF (reference sequence). The CDR3 is CATSRGRIALGTPEAFF. The CDR3 DNA is TGTGCCACCAGCAGAGGTAGAATCGCCCTCGGGACCCCTGAAGCTTTCTTT.

This chain connects TRBV13 to TRBJ1-1; D remains unclear. V shed 8 bases and J shed 10 bases, with 23 bases lying between them. CDR3 length: 14 amino acids. CDR1 and CDR2 (germline): PRHDT, FYEKMQ (reference sequence). The CDR3 loop is CASRGQAGEVPAFF. The CDR3 region has the DNA TGTGCCAGCCGGGGTCAAGCCGGGGAAGTTCCAGCTTTCTTT.